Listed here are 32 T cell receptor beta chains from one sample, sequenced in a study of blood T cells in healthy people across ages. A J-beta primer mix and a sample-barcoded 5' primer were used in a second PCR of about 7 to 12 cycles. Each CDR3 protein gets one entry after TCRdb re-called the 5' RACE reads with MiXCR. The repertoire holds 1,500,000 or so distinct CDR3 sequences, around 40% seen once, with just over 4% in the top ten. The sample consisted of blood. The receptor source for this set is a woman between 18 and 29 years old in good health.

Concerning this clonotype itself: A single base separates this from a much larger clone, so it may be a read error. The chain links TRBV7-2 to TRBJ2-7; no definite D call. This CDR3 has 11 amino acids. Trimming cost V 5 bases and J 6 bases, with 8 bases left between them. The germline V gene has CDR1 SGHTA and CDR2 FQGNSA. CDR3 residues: CASSVMGEQYF. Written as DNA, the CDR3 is TGTGCCAGCAGCGTAATGGGCGAGCAGTACTTC.

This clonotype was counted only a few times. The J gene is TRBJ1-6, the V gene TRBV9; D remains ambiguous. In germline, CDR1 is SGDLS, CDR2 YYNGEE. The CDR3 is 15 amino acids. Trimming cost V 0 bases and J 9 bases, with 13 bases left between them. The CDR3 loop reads CASSVARGKGSPLHF. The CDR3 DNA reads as TGTGCCAGCAGCGTAGCTAGAGGGAAGGGTTCACCCCTCCACTTT.

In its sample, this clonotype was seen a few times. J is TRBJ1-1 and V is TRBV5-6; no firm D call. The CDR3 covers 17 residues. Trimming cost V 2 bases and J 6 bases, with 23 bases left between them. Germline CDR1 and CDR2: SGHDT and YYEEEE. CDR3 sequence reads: CASSFYQSFMTGAEAFF. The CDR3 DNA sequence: TGTGCCAGCAGCTTTTACCAGTCCTTTATGACCGGGGCTGAAGCTTTCTTT. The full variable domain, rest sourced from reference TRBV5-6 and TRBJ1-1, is DAGVTQSPTHLIKTRGQQVTLRCSPKSGHDTVSWYQQALGQGPQFIFQYYEEEERQRGNFPDRFSGHQFPNYSSELNVNALLLGDSALYLCASSFYQSFMTGAEAFFGQGTRLTVV.

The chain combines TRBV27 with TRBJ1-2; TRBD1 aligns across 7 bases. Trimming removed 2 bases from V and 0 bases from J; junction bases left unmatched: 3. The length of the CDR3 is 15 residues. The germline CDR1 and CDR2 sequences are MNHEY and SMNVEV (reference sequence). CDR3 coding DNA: TGTGCCAGCAGTTTAGCGACAGGGTCTAACTATGGCTACACCTTC. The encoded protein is CASSLATGSNYGYTF.

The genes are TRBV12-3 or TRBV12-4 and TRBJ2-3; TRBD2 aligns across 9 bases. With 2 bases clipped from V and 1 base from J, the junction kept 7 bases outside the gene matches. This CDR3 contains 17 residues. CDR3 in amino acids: CASSLFLAGARTDTQYF. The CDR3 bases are TGTGCCAGCAGTTTATTTTTAGCGGGGGCTCGCACAGATACGCAGTATTTT.

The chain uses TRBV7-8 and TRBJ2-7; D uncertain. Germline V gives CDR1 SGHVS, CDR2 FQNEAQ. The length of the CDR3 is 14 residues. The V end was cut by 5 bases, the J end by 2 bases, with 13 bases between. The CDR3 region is CASSPLDPTYEQYF. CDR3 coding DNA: TGTGCCAGCAGCCCCCTGGACCCCACCTACGAGCAGTACTTC.

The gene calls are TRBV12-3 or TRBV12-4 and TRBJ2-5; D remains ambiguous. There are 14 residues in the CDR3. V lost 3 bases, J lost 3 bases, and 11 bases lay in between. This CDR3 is CASSFWQDEETQYF. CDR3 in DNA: TGTGCCAGCAGTTTTTGGCAGGATGAAGAGACCCAGTACTTC.

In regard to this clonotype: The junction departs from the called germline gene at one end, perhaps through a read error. The CDR3 sequence: CAAYGSCEQYF. CDR3 in DNA: TGCGCGGCTTACGGGTCCTGCGAGCAGTACTTC. The rearrangement uses TRBV20-1 and TRBJ2-7; unclear D gene. The CDR3 spans 11 residues. Germline-derived CDR1 and CDR2 are DFQATT and SNEGSKA (reference sequence).

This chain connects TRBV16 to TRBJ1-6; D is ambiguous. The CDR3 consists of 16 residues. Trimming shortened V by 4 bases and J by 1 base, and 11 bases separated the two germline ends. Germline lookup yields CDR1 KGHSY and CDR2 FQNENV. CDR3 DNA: TGTGCCAGCAGCCGGAAGGAGATTTCCTATAATTCACCCCTCCACTTT. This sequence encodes CASSRKEISYNSPLHF.

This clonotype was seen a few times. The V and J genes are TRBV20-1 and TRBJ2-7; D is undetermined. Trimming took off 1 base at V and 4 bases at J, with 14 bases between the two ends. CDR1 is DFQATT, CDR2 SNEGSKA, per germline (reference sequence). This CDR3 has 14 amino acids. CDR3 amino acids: CSARGSWKSYEQYF. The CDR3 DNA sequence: TGCAGTGCTAGAGGCTCGTGGAAAAGTTACGAGCAGTACTTC.

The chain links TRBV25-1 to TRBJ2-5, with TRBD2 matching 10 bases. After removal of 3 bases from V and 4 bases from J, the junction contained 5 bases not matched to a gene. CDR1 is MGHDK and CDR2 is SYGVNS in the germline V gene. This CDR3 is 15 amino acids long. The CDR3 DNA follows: TGTGCCAGCAGTGACGAGCGGGGGGGCGGAGAGACCCAGTACTTC. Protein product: CASSDERGGGETQYF.

The CDR3 reads CASSVDRTNEKLFF. DNA of the CDR3: TGTGCCAGCAGCGTCGATAGAACTAATGAAAAACTGTTTTTT. The chain has TRBV7-2 and TRBJ1-4; D remains unclear. Between the trimmed V and J ends, which lost 5 bases and 1 base, there was a span of 8 bases. The CDR3 contains 14 residues. Per the germline V gene, CDR1 is SGHTA and CDR2 is FQGNSA. Full variable domain (outside the CDR3, taken from reference TRBV7-2 and TRBJ1-4): GAGVSQSPSNKVTEKGKDVELRCDPISGHTALYWYRQSLGQGLEFLIYFQGNSAPDKSGLPSDRFSAERTGGSVSTLTIQRTQQEDSAVYLCASSVDRTNEKLFFGSGTQLSVL.

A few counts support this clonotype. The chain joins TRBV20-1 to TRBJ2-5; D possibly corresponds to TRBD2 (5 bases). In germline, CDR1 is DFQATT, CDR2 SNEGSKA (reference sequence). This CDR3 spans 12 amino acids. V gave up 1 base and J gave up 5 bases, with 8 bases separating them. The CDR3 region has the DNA TGCAGTGCTAGAGGTGCGGGCGAGACCCAGTACTTC. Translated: CSARGAGETQYF.

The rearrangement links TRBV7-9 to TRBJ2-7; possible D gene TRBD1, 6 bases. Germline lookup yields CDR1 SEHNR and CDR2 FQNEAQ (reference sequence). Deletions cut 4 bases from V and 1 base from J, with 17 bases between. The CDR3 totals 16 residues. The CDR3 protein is CASSSVRGTESYEQYF. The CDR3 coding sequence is TGTGCCAGCAGCTCAGTTAGGGGGACGGAGTCCTACGAGCAGTACTTC. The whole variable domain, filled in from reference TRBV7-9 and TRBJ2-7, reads DTGVSQNPRHKITKRGQNVTFRCDPISEHNRLYWYRQTLGQGPEFLTYFQNEAQLEKSRLLSDRFSAERPKGSFSTLEIQRTEQGDSAMYLCASSSVRGTESYEQYFGPGTRLTVT.

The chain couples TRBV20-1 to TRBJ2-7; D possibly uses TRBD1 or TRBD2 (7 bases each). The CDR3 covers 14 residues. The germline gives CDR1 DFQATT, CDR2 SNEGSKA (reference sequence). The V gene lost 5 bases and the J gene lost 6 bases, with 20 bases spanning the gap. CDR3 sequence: CSAQDREGRFEQYF. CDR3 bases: TGCAGTGCTCAAGACAGGGAGGGCCGCTTCGAGCAGTACTTC.

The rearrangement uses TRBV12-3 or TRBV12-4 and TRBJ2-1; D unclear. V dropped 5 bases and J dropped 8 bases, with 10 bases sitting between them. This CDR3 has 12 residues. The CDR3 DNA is TGTGCCAGCAGTGTCATCACGGATGAGCAGTTCTTC. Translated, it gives CASSVITDEQFF.

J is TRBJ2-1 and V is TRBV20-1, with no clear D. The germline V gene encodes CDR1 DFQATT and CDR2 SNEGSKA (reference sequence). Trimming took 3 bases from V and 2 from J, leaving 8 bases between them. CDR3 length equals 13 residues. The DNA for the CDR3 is TGCAGTGCTAGCGGGTCCCCCTACAATGAGCAGTTCTTC. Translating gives CSASGSPYNEQFF.

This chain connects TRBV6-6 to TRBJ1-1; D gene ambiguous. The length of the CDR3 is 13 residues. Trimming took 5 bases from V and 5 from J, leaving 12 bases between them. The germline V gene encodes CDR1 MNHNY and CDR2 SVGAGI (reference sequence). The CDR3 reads CASSGPFSTEAFF. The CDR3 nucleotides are TGTGCCAGCAGTGGCCCCTTTTCGACTGAAGCTTTCTTT.

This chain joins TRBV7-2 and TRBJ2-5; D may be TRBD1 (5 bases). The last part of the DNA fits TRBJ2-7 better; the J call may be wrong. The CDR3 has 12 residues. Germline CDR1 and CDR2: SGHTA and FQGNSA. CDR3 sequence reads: CASSTPGYEQYF. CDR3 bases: TGTGCCAGCAGCACCCCAGGGTACGAGCAGTACTTC.

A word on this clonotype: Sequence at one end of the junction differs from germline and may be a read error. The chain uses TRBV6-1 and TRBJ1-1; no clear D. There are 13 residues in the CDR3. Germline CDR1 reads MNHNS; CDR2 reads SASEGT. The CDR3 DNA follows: TGTGCCAGTAGTGACACCCGCGGCACTGAAGCTTTCTTT. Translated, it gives CASSDTRGTEAFF.

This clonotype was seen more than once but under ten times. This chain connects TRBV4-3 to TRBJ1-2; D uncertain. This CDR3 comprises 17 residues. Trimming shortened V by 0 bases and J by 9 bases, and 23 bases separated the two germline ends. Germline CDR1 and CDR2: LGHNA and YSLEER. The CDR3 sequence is CASSQDRGERRRLRYTF. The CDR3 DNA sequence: TGCGCCAGCAGCCAAGATCGAGGAGAACGGCGTCGGCTTCGCTACACCTTC.

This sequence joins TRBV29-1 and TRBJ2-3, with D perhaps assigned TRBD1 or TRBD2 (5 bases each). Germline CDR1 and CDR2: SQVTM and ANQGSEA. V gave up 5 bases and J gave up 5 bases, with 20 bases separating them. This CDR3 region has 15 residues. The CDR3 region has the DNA TGCAGCGTTTTAAGGGGTACCCTGAGCGGAGATACGCAGTATTTT. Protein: CSVLRGTLSGDTQYF.

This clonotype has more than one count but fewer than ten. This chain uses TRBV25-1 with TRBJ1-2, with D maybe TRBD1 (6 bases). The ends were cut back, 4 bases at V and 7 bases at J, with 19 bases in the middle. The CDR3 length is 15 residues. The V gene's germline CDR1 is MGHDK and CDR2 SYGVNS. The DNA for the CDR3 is TGTGCCAGCAGTGTAGGGGCCTTAACAGGGACTGGCTACACCTTC. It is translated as CASSVGALTGTGYTF.

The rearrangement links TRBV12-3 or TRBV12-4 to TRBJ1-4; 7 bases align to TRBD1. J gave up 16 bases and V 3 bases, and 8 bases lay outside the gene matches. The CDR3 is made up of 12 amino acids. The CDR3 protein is CASSFGPTGEFF. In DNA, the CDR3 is TGTGCCAGCAGTTTTGGGCCAACAGGGGAGTTTTTT.

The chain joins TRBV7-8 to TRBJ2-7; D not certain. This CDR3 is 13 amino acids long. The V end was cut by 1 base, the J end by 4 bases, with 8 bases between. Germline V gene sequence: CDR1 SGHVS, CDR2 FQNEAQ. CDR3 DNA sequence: TGTGCCAGCAGCTTAGAGTCCAAATACGAGCAGTACTTC. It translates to CASSLESKYEQYF.

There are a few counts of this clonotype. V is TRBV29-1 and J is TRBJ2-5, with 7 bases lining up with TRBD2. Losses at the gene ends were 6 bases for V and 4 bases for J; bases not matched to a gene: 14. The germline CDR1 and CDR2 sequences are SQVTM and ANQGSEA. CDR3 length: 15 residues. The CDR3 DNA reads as TGCAGCGTGGAACCCGCTAGCGGAGGCGTAGAGACCCAGTACTTC. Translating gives CSVEPASGGVETQYF. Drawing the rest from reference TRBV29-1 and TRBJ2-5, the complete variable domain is SAVISQKPSRDICQRGTSLTIQCQVDSQVTMMFWYRQQPGQSLTLIATANQGSEATYESGFVIDKFPISRPNLTFSTLTVSNMSPEDSSIYLCSVEPASGGVETQYFGPGTRLLVL.

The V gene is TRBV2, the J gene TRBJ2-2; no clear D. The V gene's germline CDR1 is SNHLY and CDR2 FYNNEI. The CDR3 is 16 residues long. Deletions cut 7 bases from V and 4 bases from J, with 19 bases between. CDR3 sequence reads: CASNNGRVRVTGELFF. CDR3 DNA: TGTGCCAGCAATAATGGCCGGGTTCGGGTCACCGGGGAGCTGTTTTTT.

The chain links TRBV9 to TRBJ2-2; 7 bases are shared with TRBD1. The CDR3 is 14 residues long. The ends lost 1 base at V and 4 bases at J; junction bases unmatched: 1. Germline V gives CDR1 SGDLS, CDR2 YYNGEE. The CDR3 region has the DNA TGTGCCAGCAGCGTAACAGGGGTCACCGGGGAGCTGTTTTTT. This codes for CASSVTGVTGELFF. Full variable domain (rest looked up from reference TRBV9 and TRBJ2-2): DSGVTQTPKHLITATGQRVTLRCSPRSGDLSVYWYQQSLDQGLQFLIQYYNGEERAKGNILERFSAQQFPDLHSELNLSSLELGDSALYFCASSVTGVTGELFFGEGSRLTVL.

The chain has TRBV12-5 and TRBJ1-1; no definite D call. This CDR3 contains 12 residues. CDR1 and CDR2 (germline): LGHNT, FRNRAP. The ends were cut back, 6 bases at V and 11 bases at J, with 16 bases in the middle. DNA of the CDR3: TGTGCTAGTGGCCTCGGATCAGGATCGGCTTTCTTT. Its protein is CASGLGSGSAFF.

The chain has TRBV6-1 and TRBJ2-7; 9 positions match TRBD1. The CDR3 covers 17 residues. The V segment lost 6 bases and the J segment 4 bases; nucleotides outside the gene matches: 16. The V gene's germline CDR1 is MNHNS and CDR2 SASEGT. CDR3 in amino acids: CASSRLGTGSRWYEQYF. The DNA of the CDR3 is TGTGCCAGCAGCCGTCTGGGGACAGGGAGCCGGTGGTACGAGCAGTACTTC.

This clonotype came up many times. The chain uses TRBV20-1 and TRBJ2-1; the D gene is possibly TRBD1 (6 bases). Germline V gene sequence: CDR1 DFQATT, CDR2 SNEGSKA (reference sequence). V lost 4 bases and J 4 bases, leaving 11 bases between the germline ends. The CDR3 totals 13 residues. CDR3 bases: TGCAGTGCTACAGGGGCCCGTTACAATGAGCAGTTCTTC. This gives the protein CSATGARYNEQFF.

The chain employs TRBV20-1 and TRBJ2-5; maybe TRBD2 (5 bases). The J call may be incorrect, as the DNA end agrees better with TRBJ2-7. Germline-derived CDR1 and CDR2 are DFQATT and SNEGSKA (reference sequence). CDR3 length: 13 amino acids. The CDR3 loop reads CSASVVSRGEQYF. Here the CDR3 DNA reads TGCAGTGCTAGTGTAGTTAGTCGGGGCGAGCAGTACTTC.